The TCR beta chain under discussion was sequenced for a study of hypomethylating agent response in myelodysplastic syndrome. Study-wide context: Patients with myelodysplastic syndrome were 8 or 9 male and 2 female. Most often mutated was TET2, found in about 45% of the 11 patients. Of these patients, about six responded (complete response or hematologic improvement) and roughly five did not.

In the original processing: Around 1.7% of some 180,000 clonotypes matched previously reported viral-epitope-specific VDJdb entries. Only in-frame clones appear in the TCRdb table, and some are missing; sequencing was by immunoSEQ multiplex PCR. V and J calls and clone size are copied from that table; D and trimming were computed from the DNA. The sample lists some 1,000 clones, about three quarters seen once, with around 17% in the top ten. Germline lookup yields CDR1 MNHEY and CDR2 SMNVEV (reference sequence). CDR3 length equals 16 residues. The ends lost 5 bases at V and 4 bases at J; junction bases unmatched: 11.

The sequencing here drew on bone marrow, taken before or after starting hypomethylating agent treatment for myelodysplastic syndrome (not recorded which). The V and J genes are TRBV27 and TRBJ2-3; 8 bases are a match to TRBD1. This TCR was recovered from a human donor with myelodysplastic syndrome. CDR3 DNA: TGTGCCAGCAGTCCAGACAGGGGTGGGCAGTCAGATACGCAGTATTTT. It codes for CASSPDRGGQSDTQYF.